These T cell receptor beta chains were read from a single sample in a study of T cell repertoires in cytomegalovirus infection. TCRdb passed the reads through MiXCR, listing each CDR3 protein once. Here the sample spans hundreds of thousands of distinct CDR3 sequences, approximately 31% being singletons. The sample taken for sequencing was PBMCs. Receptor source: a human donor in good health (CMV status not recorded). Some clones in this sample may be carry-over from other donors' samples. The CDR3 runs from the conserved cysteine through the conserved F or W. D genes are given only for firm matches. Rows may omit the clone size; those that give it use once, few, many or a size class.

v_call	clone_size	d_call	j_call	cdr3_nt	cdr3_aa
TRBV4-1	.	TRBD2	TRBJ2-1	TGCGCCAGCAGCCAGGGGACTAGCGGGGGGGGAGTGAGGAATGAGCAGTTCTTC	CASSQGTSGGGVRNEQFF
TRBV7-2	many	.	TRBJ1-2	TGTGCCAGCAGCCCAAATACGGGGGGATATGGCTACACCTTC	CASSPNTGGYGYTF
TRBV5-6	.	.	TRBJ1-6	TGTGCCAGCAGCTTGCGACGCGTCGGGGATTCACCCCTCCACTTT	CASSLRRVGDSPLHF
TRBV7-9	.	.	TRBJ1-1	TGTGCCAGCAGCTCCCCGGAACGGAACACTGAAGCTTTCTTT	CASSSPERNTEAFF
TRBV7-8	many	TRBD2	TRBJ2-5	TGTGCCAGCAGCTTAGGACTAGCGGGGGGGCTACAAGAGACCCAGTACTTC	CASSLGLAGGLQETQYF
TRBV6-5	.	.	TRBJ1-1	TGTGCCAGCAGTTACGAGGGCACTGAAGCTTTCTTT	CASSYEGTEAFF
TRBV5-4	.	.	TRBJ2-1	TGTGCCAGCAGCTTGGATTCCGACAATGAGCAGTTCTTC	CASSLDSDNEQFF
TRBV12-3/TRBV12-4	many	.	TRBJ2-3	TGTGCCAGCACCCCTGGGGGGGGGCCCCCAGATACGCAGTATTTT	CASTPGGGPPDTQYF
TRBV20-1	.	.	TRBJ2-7	TGCAGTGCCCCAGACAGTTCCTACGAGCAGTACTTC	CSAPDSSYEQYF
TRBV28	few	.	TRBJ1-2	TGTGCCAGCAGTTTGGGAGGGGTAAGCGGTGGCTACACCTTC	CASSLGGVSGGYTF
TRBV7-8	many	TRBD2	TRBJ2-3	TGTGCCAGCAGCTCCCGGACTAGCGGAACAGATACGCAGTATTTT	CASSSRTSGTDTQYF
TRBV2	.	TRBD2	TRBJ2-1	TGTGCCAGCAGACCCCCTGCGGGGGGGCAAAATGAGCAGTTCTTC	CASRPPAGGQNEQFF
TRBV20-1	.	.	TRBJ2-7	TGCAGTGCTAGAGGAACCCCGGACGGCCGCTCCTACGAGCAGTACTTC	CSARGTPDGRSYEQYF
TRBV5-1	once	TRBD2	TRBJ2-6	TGCGCCAGCAGCTCCCTAGCGGGGGTTCCCCCGTCTGGGGCCAACGTCCTGACTTTC	CASSSLAGVPPSGANVLTF
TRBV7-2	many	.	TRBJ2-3	TGTGCCAGCAGCCCCCGGTTAGCCACAGATACGCAGTATTTT	CASSPRLATDTQYF
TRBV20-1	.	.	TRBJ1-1	TGCAGCCCGAGAGGAGGGCTGAACACTGAAGCTTTCTTT	CSPRGGLNTEAFF
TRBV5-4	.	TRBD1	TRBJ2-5	TGTGCCAGCAGCTTGCCAGGGGGTCAAGAGACCCAGTACTTC	CASSLPGGQETQYF
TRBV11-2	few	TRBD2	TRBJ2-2	TGTGCCAGCAGCCCAGGACTAGTTCGGTCCGGGGAGCTGTTTTTT	CASSPGLVRSGELFF
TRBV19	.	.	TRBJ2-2	TGTGCCAGTACACTACGCGGGACTTCGAACACCGGGGAGCTGTTTTTT	CASTLRGTSNTGELFF
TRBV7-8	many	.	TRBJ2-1	TGTGCCAGCAGCTTAACTGGATCGGAATACAATGAGCAGTTCTTC	CASSLTGSEYNEQFF
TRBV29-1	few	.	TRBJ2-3	TGCAGCGTTGAGGCCAGGCCGCGCACAGATACGCAGTATTTT	CSVEARPRTDTQYF
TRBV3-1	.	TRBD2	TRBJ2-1	TGTGCCAGCAGCCAAGATGTGTGGCTAGCGGGGAATTACAATGAGCAGTTCTTC	CASSQDVWLAGNYNEQFF
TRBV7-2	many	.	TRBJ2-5	TGTGCCAGCAGCTTAGCGGGGATTCAGCAGACCCAGTACTTC	CASSLAGIQQTQYF
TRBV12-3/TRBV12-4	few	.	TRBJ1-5	TGTGCCAGCAGTTGGGCAGTCAGCAATCAGCCCCAGCATTTT	CASSWAVSNQPQHF
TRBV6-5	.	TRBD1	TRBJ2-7	TGTGCCAGCAGGGGACAGGTTCCCTACGAGCAGTACTTC	CASRGQVPYEQYF
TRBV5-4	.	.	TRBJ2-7	TGTGCCAGCAGCTTGCCGGCGGGCGAGCAGTACTTC	CASSLPAGEQYF
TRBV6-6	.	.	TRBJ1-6	TGTGCCAGCAGTTACTCGCCTGGCAACAATTCACCCCTCCACTTT	CASSYSPGNNSPLHF
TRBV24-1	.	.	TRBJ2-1	TGTGCCACCAGTGACCCTCGAGGGGGTCGGTATGAGCAGTTCTTC	CATSDPRGGRYEQFF
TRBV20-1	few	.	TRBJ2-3	TGCAGTGCTAGAGGGGGGGGCGATATCGCAGATACGCAGTATTTT	CSARGGGDIADTQYF
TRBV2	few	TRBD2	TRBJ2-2	TGTGCCAGCAGCGTTCCGGGGGGGTCGAACACCGGGGAGCTGTTTTTT	CASSVPGGSNTGELFF
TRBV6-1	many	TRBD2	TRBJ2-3	TGTGCCAGCAGTGAAGTAGGCGGGGGGTACACAGATACGCAGTATTTT	CASSEVGGGYTDTQYF
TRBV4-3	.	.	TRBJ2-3	TGCGCCAGCAGCCCGCGGCCAGGGGTTGGCACAGATACGCAGTATTTT	CASSPRPGVGTDTQYF
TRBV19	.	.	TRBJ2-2	TGTGCCAGTAGTATTGCTCGGGGCGTCTTCGGAGAGCTGTTTTTT	CASSIARGVFGELFF